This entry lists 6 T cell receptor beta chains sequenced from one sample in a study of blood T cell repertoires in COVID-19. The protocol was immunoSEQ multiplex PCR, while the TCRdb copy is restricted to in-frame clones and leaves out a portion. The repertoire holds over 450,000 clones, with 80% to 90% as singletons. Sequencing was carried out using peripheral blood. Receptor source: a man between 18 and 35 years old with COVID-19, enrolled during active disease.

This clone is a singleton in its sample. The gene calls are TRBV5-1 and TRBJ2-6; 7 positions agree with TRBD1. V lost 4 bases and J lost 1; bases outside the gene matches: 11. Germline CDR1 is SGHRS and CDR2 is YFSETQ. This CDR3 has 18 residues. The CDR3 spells CASSPIDRAPSGANVLTF. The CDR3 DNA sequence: TGCGCCAGCAGCCCTATAGACAGGGCCCCTTCTGGGGCCAACGTCCTGACTTTC.

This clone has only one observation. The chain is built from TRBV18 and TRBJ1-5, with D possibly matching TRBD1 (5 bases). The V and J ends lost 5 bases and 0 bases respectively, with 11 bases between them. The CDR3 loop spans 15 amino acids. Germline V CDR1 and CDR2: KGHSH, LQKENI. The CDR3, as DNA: TGTGCCAGCTCAATCGACAGTTATAGCAATCAGCCCCAGCATTTT. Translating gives CASSIDSYSNQPQHF.

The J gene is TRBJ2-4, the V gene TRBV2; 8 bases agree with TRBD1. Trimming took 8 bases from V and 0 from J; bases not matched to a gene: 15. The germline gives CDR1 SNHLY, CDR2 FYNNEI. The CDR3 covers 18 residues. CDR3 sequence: CASHSGDRFSKAKNIQYF. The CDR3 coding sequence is TGTGCCAGCCATTCTGGGGACAGGTTCTCTAAAGCCAAAAACATTCAGTACTTC.

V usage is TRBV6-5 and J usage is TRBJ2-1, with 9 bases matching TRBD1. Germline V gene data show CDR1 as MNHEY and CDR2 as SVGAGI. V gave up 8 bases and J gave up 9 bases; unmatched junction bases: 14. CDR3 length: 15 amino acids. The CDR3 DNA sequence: TGTGCCAGCGAATTGACAGGGGGGGCCCGCGGTGAGCAGTTCTTC. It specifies CASELTGGARGEQFF.

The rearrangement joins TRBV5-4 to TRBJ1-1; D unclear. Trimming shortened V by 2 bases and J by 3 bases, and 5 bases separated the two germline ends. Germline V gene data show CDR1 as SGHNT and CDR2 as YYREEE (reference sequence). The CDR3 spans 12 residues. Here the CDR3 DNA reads TGTGCCAGCAGCTTTCCATACACTGAAGCTTTCTTT. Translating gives CASSFPYTEAFF.

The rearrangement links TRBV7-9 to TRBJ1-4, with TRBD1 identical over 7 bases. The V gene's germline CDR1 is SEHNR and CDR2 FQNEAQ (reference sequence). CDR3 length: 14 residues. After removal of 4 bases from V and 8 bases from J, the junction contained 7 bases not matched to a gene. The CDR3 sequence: CASSSDRSGEKLFF. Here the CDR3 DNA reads TGTGCCAGCAGCTCGGACAGGTCCGGGGAAAAACTGTTTTTT. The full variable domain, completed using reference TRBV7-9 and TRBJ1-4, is DTGVSQNPRHKITKRGQNVTFRCDPISEHNRLYWYRQTLGQGPEFLTYFQNEAQLEKSRLLSDRFSAERPKGSFSTLEIQRTEQGDSAMYLCASSSDRSGEKLFFGSGTQLSVL.